This T cell receptor beta chain was captured in a study of sequential checkpoint blockade in melanoma. Across the whole study: Both treatment sequences were followed by maintenance nivolumab.

Treatment given: randomized to nivolumab then ipilimumab (arm A) or the reverse (arm B). Sequenced by immunoSEQ multiplex PCR; TCRdb stores in-frame clones only, minus some. This sample yields some 5,100 clones, of which about 20% are seen a single time; 15% to 20% belongs to the top ten. Trimming took 5 bases from V and 3 from J, leaving 10 bases between them. CDR1 is MNHGY, CDR2 SAAAGT, per germline. The CDR3 length is 13 residues. At least ten counts were recorded for this clone. The TCR comes from a human donor with melanoma. Source: tumor tissue (inferred from file names), taken from a patient given nivolumab and ipilimumab in sequence. The chain couples TRBV6-8 to TRBJ1-2; D call uncertain. The CDR3: CASSPDAYYGYTF. The CDR3 nucleotides read TGTGCCAGCAGTCCTGACGCCTACTATGGCTACACCTTC.